These 21 T cell receptor beta chains share one sample of origin, sequenced in a study of blood T cell repertoires in COVID-19. Profiled with immunoSEQ multiplex PCR; TCRdb holds only in-frame clones, not every one. Found here are some 40,000 clones, approximately 80% of them singletons; the top ten hold 15% to 20%. The material sequenced was peripheral blood. The receptor set was obtained from a man between 65 and 80 years old with acute or convalescent COVID-19.

This chain connects TRBV9 to TRBJ2-3, with 11 bases matching TRBD2. V lost 0 bases, J lost 4 bases, and 4 bases stayed unmatched. The CDR3 totals 16 residues. The V gene's germline CDR1 is SGDLS and CDR2 YYNGEE. In DNA, the CDR3 is TGTGCCAGCAGCGTAGGACTAGCGGGGATTTCAGATACGCAGTATTTT. Protein sequence: CASSVGLAGISDTQYF.

The CDR3 DNA is TGTGCCAGCAGTTTATCTAGCGGCTGGAGGGATACGCAGTATTTT. Translation gives CASSLSSGWRDTQYF. The rearrangement links TRBV27 to TRBJ2-3; a weak D match, TRBD2 (6 bases). The CDR3 spans 15 residues. V lost 0 bases to trimming and J lost 6 bases, with 13 bases between them. CDR1 is MNHEY, CDR2 SMNVEV, per germline (reference sequence).

This clone was seen a handful of times. The chain recombines TRBV10-3 with TRBJ1-6; maybe TRBD1 (6 bases). The CDR3 has 15 amino acids. Germline CDR1 is ENHRY and CDR2 is SYGVKD. V lost 3 bases and J 7 bases, leaving 13 bases between the germline ends. CDR3 coding DNA: TGTGCCATCAGTGACAGGGGTGTCGCCAATTCACCCCTCCACTTT. This codes for CAISDRGVANSPLHF.

The chain combines TRBV6-5 with TRBJ1-5, with a weak D call TRBD1 (5 bases). Germline CDR1 is MNHEY and CDR2 is SVGAGI. The V gene lost 3 bases and the J gene lost 11 bases, with 14 bases spanning the gap. The CDR3 is 13 residues long. CDR3 in amino acids: CASSYSNGGSQHF. DNA of the CDR3: TGTGCCAGCAGTTATTCCAACGGGGGTTCCCAGCATTTT.

The rearrangement uses TRBV7-2 and TRBJ1-4, with 11 positions matching TRBD1. Germline V CDR1 and CDR2: SGHTA, FQGNSA. J was trimmed by 7 bases and V by 5 bases; bases with no gene match: 6. The CDR3 consists of 15 residues. As DNA, the CDR3 is TGTGCCAGCAGCGGGACAGGGGGTAAAGGTGAAAAACTGTTTTTT. Its protein is CASSGTGGKGEKLFF.

The rearrangement uses TRBV19 and TRBJ1-2; 8 bases match TRBD1. Germline trimming cut 4 bases from V and 5 bases from J; bases unmatched to any gene: 9. This CDR3 spans 15 amino acids. The germline V gene encodes CDR1 LNHDA and CDR2 SQIVND (reference sequence). Written as DNA, the CDR3 is TGTGCCAGTAGTAGAACCGGGACAGGTCCGTATGGCTACACCTTC. It yields the protein CASSRTGTGPYGYTF.

The chain's CDR3 is CASSLVGGSNGELFF. The CDR3 nucleotides read TGTGCCAGCAGCCTCGTGGGGGGTTCCAACGGGGAGCTGTTTTTT. This chain joins TRBV11-1 and TRBJ2-2; TRBD2 might be the D (6 bases). The CDR3 length is 15 residues. Germline CDR1 and CDR2: SGHAT and FQDESV (reference sequence). Trimming stripped 5 bases from V and 7 bases from J, with 17 bases between.

This sequence joins TRBV29-1 and TRBJ2-3; 9 bases line up with TRBD2. The J segment lost 4 bases and the V segment lost 3 bases, leaving 2 bases of the junction unmatched. CDR1 SQVTM and CDR2 ANQGSEA come from the germline V gene. The CDR3 covers 13 residues. The CDR3 DNA reads TGCAGCGTTGACGGCGGGGGGGCAGATACGCAGTATTTT. Its translation: CSVDGGGADTQYF.

This clone was detected once. This chain uses TRBV6-5 with TRBJ2-2, with 9 bases aligning to TRBD1. The J segment lost 7 bases and the V segment lost 5 bases, leaving 5 bases of the junction unmatched. Germline loops: CDR1 MNHEY, CDR2 SVGAGI. CDR3 length equals 14 residues. This CDR3 reads CASSTGGRGGELFF. CDR3 nucleotides: TGTGCCAGCAGTACAGGGGGCCGGGGCGGGGAGCTGTTTTTT.

Only a few counts were recorded for this clone. The chain recombines TRBV4-1 with TRBJ1-2; D call uncertain. This CDR3 spans 13 amino acids. V was clipped by 0 bases and J by 4 bases, with 6 bases between them. CDR1 is MGHRA, CDR2 YSYEKL, per germline. CDR3 in DNA: TGCGCCAGCAGCCAAGATGGGCGCTATGGCTACACCTTC. As protein: CASSQDGRYGYTF.

The chain employs TRBV7-3 and TRBJ1-1; 8 positions match TRBD1. Losses at the gene ends were 5 bases for V and 3 bases for J; bases not matched to a gene: 2. Germline CDR1 and CDR2: SGHTA and FQGTGA. The CDR3 loop spans 13 amino acids. The CDR3 DNA reads as TGTGCCAGCAGCACGGACAGGGACACTGAAGCTTTCTTT. Encoded protein: CASSTDRDTEAFF.

The V call is TRBV7-9, the J call TRBJ1-1; a weak D match, TRBD1 (5 bases). Germline lookup yields CDR1 SEHNR and CDR2 FQNEAQ (reference sequence). The V end lost 1 base, the J end lost 11 bases, and 17 bases lay between the germline ends. The CDR3 is 14 residues long. The CDR3 protein is CASSLEIGESGAFF. The DNA for the CDR3 is TGTGCCAGCAGCTTAGAAATAGGGGAGAGCGGGGCTTTCTTT.

This chain connects TRBV28 to TRBJ1-3; D is possibly TRBD1 (5 bases). Trimming pared 2 bases from V and 4 bases from J, leaving 12 bases between. The germline V gene has CDR1 MDHEN and CDR2 SYDVKM. This CDR3 spans 15 amino acids. CDR3 amino acids: CASSLSRVRGNTIYF. The CDR3, as DNA: TGTGCCAGCAGTTTAAGCAGGGTACGGGGAAACACCATATATTTT.

The gene calls are TRBV10-3 and TRBJ2-1, with TRBD2 matching over 9 bases. This CDR3 region has 16 residues. V was pared by 5 bases and J by 5 bases, with 10 bases of the junction left unmatched. Germline V CDR1 and CDR2: ENHRY, SYGVKD. The CDR3 protein is CAISTPAGGPHNEQFF. The CDR3 DNA reads TGTGCCATCAGTACTCCTGCGGGGGGGCCACACAATGAGCAGTTCTTC.

The V and J genes are TRBV25-1 and TRBJ1-1; D possibly corresponds to TRBD1 (5 bases). This CDR3 comprises 15 residues. V was cut by 4 bases and J by 2 bases, with 14 bases left in between. In germline, CDR1 is MGHDK, CDR2 SYGVNS. The CDR3 is CASSAASTVNTEAFF. The CDR3 nucleotides read TGTGCCAGCAGTGCCGCATCGACAGTAAACACTGAAGCTTTCTTT.

V and J are TRBV18 and TRBJ2-7; D is unclear. V shed 3 bases and J shed 4 bases, with 10 bases lying between them. From germline, CDR1 is KGHSH and CDR2 LQKENI. The CDR3 has 13 amino acids. The CDR3 DNA reads TGTGCCAGCTCACCCTCGACGGGTTACGAGCAGTACTTC. This translates into CASSPSTGYEQYF.

V and J are TRBV11-2 and TRBJ1-2; 7 positions match TRBD1. This CDR3 spans 14 amino acids. With V trimmed by 5 bases and J by 4 bases, 7 bases remained unmatched. Germline V gene data show CDR1 as SGHAT and CDR2 as FQNNGV. In nucleotides, the CDR3 is TGTGCCAGCAGCCCGACAGGGTATTCCTATGGCTACACCTTC. Its protein product is CASSPTGYSYGYTF.

V usage is TRBV5-1 and J usage is TRBJ2-3, with 9 positions matching TRBD1. This CDR3 is 14 amino acids long. The ends lost 0 bases at V and 4 bases at J; junction bases unmatched: 0. The germline V gene encodes CDR1 SGHRS and CDR2 YFSETQ. CDR3 sequence (DNA): TGCGCCAGCAGCTTGGGGACAGGGGCAGATACGCAGTATTTT. Protein product: CASSLGTGADTQYF.

The chain uses TRBV5-6 and TRBJ1-2; 7 bases are a match to TRBD1. Trimming removed 1 base from V and 0 bases from J; junction bases left unmatched: 9. The CDR3 loop spans 17 amino acids. The germline CDR1 and CDR2 sequences are SGHDT and YYEEEE. The CDR3 coding sequence is TGTGCCAGCAGCTTGTCGGGACAGATGCTAACTAACTATGGCTACACCTTC. Its protein product is CASSLSGQMLTNYGYTF.

The chain employs TRBV18 and TRBJ1-1; possible D gene TRBD1, 5 bases. The CDR3 is 13 residues long. V lost 3 bases to trimming and J lost 4 bases, with 9 bases between them. The germline V gene encodes CDR1 KGHSH and CDR2 LQKENI. CDR3 nucleotide sequence: TGTGCCAGCTCACCGGGGCCGGGCACTGAAGCTTTCTTT. It yields the protein CASSPGPGTEAFF.

The genes are TRBV11-2 and TRBJ2-5; 16 bases match TRBD2. After removal of 3 bases from V and 4 bases from J, the junction contained 5 bases not matched to a gene. The CDR3 covers 17 residues. CDR1 and CDR2 (germline): SGHAT, FQNNGV. CDR3 region: CASSFRGLAGGLETQYF. The CDR3 DNA follows: TGTGCCAGCAGCTTCCGGGGACTAGCGGGGGGGCTAGAGACCCAGTACTTC.